The entry below describes one T cell receptor beta chain. Its antigen is currently unknown. The data are from a study of human T cells and chemical hapten exposure. Study-wide results and caveats: Sensitizing to DPC left TCRs with a frequency above 1 in 1000 unaltered.

Time point specified: healthy volunteer bleed at 2 weeks. It was unfractionated whole blood from which total RNA was extracted. Germline values: CDR1 MNHEY, CDR2 SMNVEV (reference sequence). This CDR3 is 14 amino acids long. Trimming left V 0 bases short and J 2 bases short, with 7 bases between. MiXCR was run by TCRdb on the RACE reads, yielding one entry per CDR3 protein. The table records tens of thousands of distinct CDR3 sequences, approximately 9% of them present only once. V and J are TRBV27 and TRBJ1-2; no clear D. This receptor was taken from a female donor in good health. Some clones in this sample may be carry-over from other donors' samples. The sample consisted of whole blood. CDR3 coding DNA: TGTGCCAGCAGTTTATCTGGCAAGAACTATGGCTACACCTTC. It specifies CASSLSGKNYGYTF.